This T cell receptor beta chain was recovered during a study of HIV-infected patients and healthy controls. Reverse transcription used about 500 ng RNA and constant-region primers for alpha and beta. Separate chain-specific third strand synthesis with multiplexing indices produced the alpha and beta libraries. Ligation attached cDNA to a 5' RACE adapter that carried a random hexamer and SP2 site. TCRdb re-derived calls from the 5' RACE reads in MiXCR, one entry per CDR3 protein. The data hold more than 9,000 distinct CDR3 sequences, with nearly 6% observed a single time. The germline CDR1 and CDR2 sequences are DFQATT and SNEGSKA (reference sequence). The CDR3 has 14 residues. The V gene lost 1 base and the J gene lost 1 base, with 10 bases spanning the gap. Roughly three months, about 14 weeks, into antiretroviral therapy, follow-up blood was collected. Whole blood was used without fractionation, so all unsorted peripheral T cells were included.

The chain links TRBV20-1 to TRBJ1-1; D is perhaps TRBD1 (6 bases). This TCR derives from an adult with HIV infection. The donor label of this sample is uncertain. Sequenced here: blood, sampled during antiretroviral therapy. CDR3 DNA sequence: TGCAGTGCTAGAGCGGGGGCGCGGAACACTGAAGCTTTCTTT. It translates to CSARAGARNTEAFF.